This T cell receptor (beta chain) was captured in a study of T cells in Graves' hyperthyroidism and ophthalmopathy. Whole-study findings and limits: Ophthalmopathy could be told apart from stable hyperthyroidism with a 13 V-J model. Prediction of ophthalmopathy progression came a median approximately 7 months pre-onset.

V was cut by 3 bases and J by 6 bases, with 21 bases left in between. The CDR3 is 17 residues long. TCR beta CDR3 region amplification was performed from RNA transcripts. HTBI primers drove first-round RT-PCR of the TCR CDR3. TCRdb recomputed calls from the multiplex PCR reads with MiXCR, one row per CDR3 protein. The sample records 300,000 to 450,000 distinct CDR3 sequences, around 25% being singletons. This clonotype has a handful of counts. Its antigen is not identified. Sequencing used blood. The TCR comes from a man aged 50-60 years with Graves' hyperthyroidism. The chain joins TRBV12-3 or TRBV12-4 to TRBJ2-1; D tentatively fits TRBD1 or TRBD2 (5 bases each). CDR3 nucleotides: TGTGCCAGCAGTTTTCCGGAGTTAACAGGACTTTGCAATGAGCAGTTCTTC. Translated, it gives CASSFPELTGLCNEQFF.